A selection of T cell receptor beta chains follows, all from one sample in a study of T cells in Graves' hyperthyroidism and ophthalmopathy. TCRdb reprocessed the multiplex PCR reads with MiXCR, giving one entry per CDR3 protein. This sample has around 600,000 distinct CDR3 sequences, with about 15% found just once. The specimen was blood. These receptor sequences come from a woman between 45 and 60 years old with Graves' ophthalmopathy. CDR3s include the opening cysteine and the closing phenylalanine or tryptophan. Fields, in order: CDR3 protein, CDR3 DNA, V gene, D gene, clone size, J gene. D genes are given only for firm matches. Clone sizes are given selectively: once, few, many, or a class where the clone is expanded.

CASSLYGLTELLSYEQYF TGTGCCAGCAGTTTATATGGCTTGACTGAACTCCTCTCCTACGAGCAGTACTTC TRBV28 NA many TRBJ2-7
CASSLAPGPSTDTQYF TGTGCCAGCAGTCTTGCCCCGGGACCAAGCACAGATACGCAGTATTTT TRBV28 NA many TRBJ2-3
CASSPRGGQVTDTQYF TGTGCCAGCAGCCCCCGGGGCGGACAGGTTACAGATACGCAGTATTTT TRBV11-3 TRBD1 many TRBJ2-3
CASTWDRGTAGGYTF TGTGCCAGCACGTGGGATCGCGGGACCGCTGGTGGCTACACCTTC TRBV12-3/TRBV12-4 NA many TRBJ1-2
CSALLDPSTDTQYF TGCAGTGCCCTGTTAGACCCTAGCACAGATACGCAGTATTTT TRBV20-1 NA many TRBJ2-3
CASSLAGYGEQFF TGTGCCAGCAGCTTAGCAGGGTATGGTGAGCAGTTCTTC TRBV11-3 NA many TRBJ2-1
CAINESAGSTDTQYF TGTGCCATCAATGAGTCAGCAGGGAGCACAGATACGCAGTATTTT TRBV10-3 NA NA TRBJ2-3
CASTYRDRGGGYTF TGTGCCAGCACCTACCGGGACAGGGGTGGAGGCTACACCTTC TRBV6-1 TRBD1 few TRBJ1-2
CASSQHKETEAFF TGTGCCAGCAGCCAACATAAGGAAACTGAAGCTTTCTTT TRBV7-3 NA many TRBJ1-1
CASRPLSSGRRNEQFF TGTGCCAGCAGGCCCTTATCTAGCGGGAGAAGGAATGAGCAGTTCTTC TRBV6-1 TRBD2 many TRBJ2-1
CASSARSGGPSHPGELFF TGTGCCAGCAGTGCCCGATCAGGAGGTCCGTCACATCCCGGGGAGCTGTTTTTT TRBV6-1 NA many TRBJ2-2
CASSLPTENYGYTF TGTGCCAGCAGCTTACCGACGGAAAACTATGGCTACACCTTC TRBV7-2 NA many TRBJ1-2
CAIRTTGNSPLHF TGTGCCATCAGGACCACAGGGAATTCACCCCTCCACTTT TRBV10-3 NA many TRBJ1-6
CASSPSGTGDAYGYTF TGTGCCAGCAGCCCCAGTGGGACAGGGGACGCCTATGGCTACACCTTC TRBV28 TRBD1 many TRBJ1-2
CASRRDGSDTDTQYF TGTGCCAGCAGAAGGGACGGATCAGACACAGATACGCAGTATTTT TRBV2 NA many TRBJ2-3
CSARGGGRAVHNEQFF TGCAGTGCTAGAGGCGGCGGGAGGGCCGTGCACAATGAGCAGTTCTTC TRBV20-1 TRBD2 many TRBJ2-1
CASRGPGQGDYEQYF TGTGCCAGCAGGGGACCGGGACAGGGAGACTACGAGCAGTACTTC TRBV7-2 TRBD1 many TRBJ2-7
CASSDPGTGFYEQYF TGTGCCAGCAGCGATCCCGGGACAGGGTTTTACGAGCAGTACTTC TRBV12-3/TRBV12-4 TRBD1 many TRBJ2-7
CASGLVLFLAGDTGELFF TGTGCTAGTGGTTTGGTACTTTTCCTAGCGGGAGACACCGGGGAGCTGTTTTTT TRBV12-5 TRBD2 many TRBJ2-2
CASSSGGRLHQPQHF TGTGCCAGTAGTTCCGGCGGACGGCTCCATCAGCCCCAGCATTTT TRBV19 NA NA TRBJ1-5
CASSVGQGAVGYTF TGTGCCAGCAGCGTAGGACAGGGGGCGGTAGGCTACACCTTC TRBV9 TRBD1 NA TRBJ1-2
CASSSTVYNEQFF TGTGCCAGCAGCTCGACTGTCTACAATGAGCAGTTCTTC TRBV7-8 NA many TRBJ2-1
CASSLVVPEKLFF TGTGCCAGCAGCTTGGTCGTACCTGAAAAACTGTTTTTT TRBV7-2 NA NA TRBJ1-4
CASSLKRESGETQYF TGTGCCAGCAGCTTAAAAAGGGAGAGCGGGGAGACCCAGTACTTC TRBV7-3 NA NA TRBJ2-5
CSARGGGFYEQFF TGCAGTGCTAGAGGGGGAGGTTTCTATGAGCAGTTCTTC TRBV20-1 NA many TRBJ2-1
CASSLVGTGNTEAFF TGTGCCAGCAGCTTAGTAGGGACAGGGAACACTGAAGCTTTCTTT TRBV7-2 TRBD1 many TRBJ1-1
CASSWTADTEAFF TGTGCCAGCAGTTGGACGGCGGACACTGAAGCTTTCTTT TRBV6-1 NA many TRBJ1-1
CAISAYKGLAMPDEQFF TGTGCCATCAGCGCCTACAAGGGACTAGCTATGCCCGATGAGCAGTTCTTC TRBV10-3 TRBD2 NA TRBJ2-1
CSASMGATNEKLFF TGCAGTGCTAGTATGGGGGCGACTAATGAAAAACTGTTTTTT TRBV20-1 NA NA TRBJ1-4